The clone carrying this T cell receptor (beta chain) was seen only once. Its specificity is not known. One end of the junction is discordant with germline, which a read error may explain. The donors, healthy Caucasians from Russia, were aged roughly 6 to 90. The source of the sample is a study of blood T cells in healthy people across ages. Study-wide points: Lack of knowledge of donor CMV status possibly confounded expanded clonotype changes. Strong correlation existed between TCR beta diversity and naive T cell percentage.

Germline V gives CDR1 KGHSH, CDR2 LQKENI. The length of the CDR3 is 16 residues. PCR was performed a second time for about 6 to 12 cycles using a sample-barcoded 5' primer and a J-beta primer mix. Via MiXCR, TCRdb re-called the 5' RACE reads, giving one row per CDR3 protein. The repertoire holds fewer than 700,000 distinct CDR3 sequences, with approximately 40% as singletons. The receptor comes from a man older than 75 in good health. The sequenced sample was blood. V and J are TRBV18 and TRBJ2-3; TRBD2 matches 8 bases. In DNA, the CDR3 is TGTGCCAGCTCACTAACAGCGGGAGCCCCCACAGATCCGCAGTATTTT. Translated: CASSLTAGAPTDPQYF.